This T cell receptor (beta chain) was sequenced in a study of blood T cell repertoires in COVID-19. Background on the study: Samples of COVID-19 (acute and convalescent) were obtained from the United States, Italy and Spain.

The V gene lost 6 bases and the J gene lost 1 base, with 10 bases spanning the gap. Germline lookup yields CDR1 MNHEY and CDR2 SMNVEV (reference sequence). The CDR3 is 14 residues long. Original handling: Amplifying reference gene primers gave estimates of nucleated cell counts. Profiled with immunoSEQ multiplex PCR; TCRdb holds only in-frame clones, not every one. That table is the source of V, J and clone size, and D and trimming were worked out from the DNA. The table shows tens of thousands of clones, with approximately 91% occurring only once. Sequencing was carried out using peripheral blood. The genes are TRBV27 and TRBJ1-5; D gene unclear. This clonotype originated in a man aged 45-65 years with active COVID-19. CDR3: CASSPGWSNQPQHF. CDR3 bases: TGTGCCAGCAGCCCCGGTTGGAGCAATCAGCCCCAGCATTTT.